This entry lists 20 T cell receptor beta chains sequenced from one sample in a study of blood T cells in healthy people across ages. Alongside a J-beta primer mix, a sample-barcoded 5' primer served in a second PCR lasting roughly 6 to 11 cycles. MiXCR, applied by TCRdb to the 5' RACE reads, yields one record per CDR3 protein. The table lists 650,000 to 800,000 distinct CDR3 sequences, roughly half of them singletons. Sequencing was carried out using blood. The receptors shown here come from a woman older than 75 in good health.

The CDR3 coding sequence is TGTGCCAGCAGCTTCGACGGGCTCGAGCAGTACTTC. This sequence encodes CASSFDGLEQYF. V and J are TRBV5-6 and TRBJ2-4, with D unclear. The better agreement between TRBJ2-7 and the DNA end casts doubt on the J call. The CDR3 sequence is 12 residues long. The germline V gene has CDR1 SGHDT and CDR2 YYEEEE.

The chain is built from TRBV5-1 and TRBJ2-1; 10 nucleotides line up with TRBD1. Germline lookup yields CDR1 SGHRS and CDR2 YFSETQ. The CDR3 sequence is 15 residues long. The junction had 6 bases not matched to a gene; V was cut back by 4 bases and J by 5 bases. CDR3 protein: CASSDSGTGDNEQFF. As DNA, the CDR3 is TGCGCCAGCAGCGATTCCGGGACAGGGGACAATGAGCAGTTCTTC.

The chain uses TRBV4-1 and TRBJ2-1, with no clear D. The CDR3 consists of 13 residues. V lost 1 base and J 8 bases, leaving 9 bases between the germline ends. The V gene's germline CDR1 is MGHRA and CDR2 YSYEKL. For the CDR3, the DNA is TGCGCCAGCAGCCAAGGTGGCGCGGATGAGCAGTTCTTC. The encoded protein is CASSQGGADEQFF.

This clonotype was counted many times. The rearrangement links TRBV27 to TRBJ2-3; D unresolved. V was cut by 6 bases and J by 8 bases, with 15 bases left in between. The CDR3 length is 13 residues. CDR1 and CDR2 (germline): MNHEY, SMNVEV (reference sequence). In DNA form, the CDR3 reads TGTGCCAGCAGGCAAGCAGGCCCCGGTACGCAGTATTTT. Protein: CASRQAGPGTQYF.

The rearrangement joins TRBV28 to TRBJ2-2; 8 positions agree with TRBD2. The germline V gene has CDR1 MDHEN and CDR2 SYDVKM. The CDR3 is made up of 14 amino acids. The CDR3 nucleotides are TGTGTCGGATCAGACGGGGGGGCCGACGGGGAGCTGTTTTTT. Its translation: CVGSDGGADGELFF.

This clonotype was seen many times. The V call is TRBV29-1, the J call TRBJ1-5, with D tentatively TRBD1 (6 bases). The CDR3 is 13 residues long. Germline assignment: CDR1 SQVTM and CDR2 ANQGSEA. Trimming cost V 4 bases and J 4 bases, with 11 bases left between them. Written as DNA, the CDR3 is TGCAGCGTTGTAGGGCAGGGGAATCAGCCCCAGCATTTT. Translation gives CSVVGQGNQPQHF.

The J gene is TRBJ2-7, the V gene TRBV9; D is possibly TRBD1 (6 bases). The CDR3 loop spans 15 amino acids. CDR1 and CDR2 from the germline V gene are SGDLS and YYNGEE. V was shortened by 3 bases and J by 2 bases, with 15 bases between the two germline ends. The DNA for the CDR3 is TGTGCCAGCAGCGGAGGGGGTCCGCCAACCTACGAGCAGTACTTC. This encodes CASSGGGPPTYEQYF.

This chain links TRBV15 with TRBJ1-2, with 7 nucleotides matching TRBD1. In germline, CDR1 is LNHNV, CDR2 YYDKDF (reference sequence). CDR3 size: 16 residues. V shed 0 bases, J shed 7 bases, and the junction held 11 bases outside the gene matches. The CDR3 loop reads CATSRDYNQGGGGYTF. CDR3 DNA: TGTGCCACCAGCAGAGATTATAACCAGGGGGGAGGTGGCTACACCTTC.

This clonotype occurred many times. The chain has TRBV7-2 and TRBJ2-1; the match to TRBD2 covers 7 bases. Germline loops: CDR1 SGHTA, CDR2 FQGNSA. The CDR3 length is 16 residues. V was clipped by 7 bases and J by 6 bases; unmatched bases: 15. The CDR3: CASTGSSGLAANEQFF. The CDR3 coding sequence is TGTGCCAGCACCGGCTCATCGGGCCTAGCGGCCAATGAGCAGTTCTTC.

This clonotype appeared many times. V usage is TRBV21-1 and J usage is TRBJ2-1. TRBV21-1 is marked as a pseudogene. CDR3 length: 15 amino acids. The CDR3 loop is CASSKQLTVYNVQFF. Here the CDR3 DNA reads TGTGCCAGCAGCAAACAGCTAACAGTTTACAATGTGCAGTTCTTC.

This clonotype was observed a handful of times. The chain recombines TRBV5-1 with TRBJ2-2; D ambiguous. V was shortened by 4 bases and J by 0 bases, with 13 bases between the two germline ends. Germline assignment: CDR1 SGHRS and CDR2 YFSETQ. The length of the CDR3 is 16 residues. The CDR3: CASSPMPRANTGELFF. The CDR3 DNA is TGCGCCAGCAGCCCGATGCCTCGAGCGAACACCGGGGAGCTGTTTTTT. The whole variable domain, filled in from reference TRBV5-1 and TRBJ2-2, reads KAGVTQTPRYLIKTRGQQVTLSCSPISGHRSVSWYQQTPGQGLQFLFEYFSETQRNKGNFPGRFSGRQFSNSRSEMNVSTLELGDSALYLCASSPMPRANTGELFFGEGSRLTVL.

V gene TRBV18 combines with J gene TRBJ1-2; TRBD1 matches 8 bases. CDR3 length: 15 residues. The germline gives CDR1 KGHSH, CDR2 LQKENI. After removal of 1 base from V and 3 bases from J, the junction contained 4 bases not matched to a gene. In nucleotides, the CDR3 is TGTGCCAGCTCACCACGCGGACAGGGAGACTATGGCTACACCTTC. Residues: CASSPRGQGDYGYTF.

This clonotype was recorded at least ten times. The J gene is TRBJ1-2, the V gene TRBV20-1, with 7 bases lining up with TRBD1. Unmatched junction bases numbered 7, after V lost 3 bases and J lost 3 bases. CDR1 and CDR2 (germline): DFQATT, SNEGSKA (reference sequence). The CDR3 contains 14 residues. DNA for the CDR3: TGCAGTGCTAGGGCGGGACAGACGGACTATGGCTACACCTTC. Residues: CSARAGQTDYGYTF.

The chain carries TRBV5-6 and TRBJ2-1, with 7 bases lining up with TRBD2. The J call could be wrong; TRBJ2-7 is a better fit for the DNA end. Germline V gene lookup returns CDR1 SGHDT and CDR2 YYEEEE. The CDR3 contains 16 residues. The chain's CDR3 is CASSAGAGNIYNEQYF. The CDR3 coding sequence is TGTGCCAGCAGCGCGGGAGCTGGGAATATCTACAATGAGCAGTACTTC.

CDR3 loop: CASSVAPDTQETQYF. The CDR3 DNA sequence: TGTGCCAGCAGCGTAGCTCCGGACACCCAAGAGACCCAGTACTTC. V and J are TRBV9 and TRBJ2-5, with TRBD1 as a possible D gene (5 bases). Germline CDR1 SGDLS, CDR2 YYNGEE. V lost 0 bases, J lost 1 base, and 10 bases lay in between. CDR3 size: 15 residues.

The chain links TRBV28 to TRBJ2-4; 8 positions match TRBD1. The DNA end lines up better with TRBJ2-7; the J call may be wrong. The CDR3 loop spans 15 amino acids. CDR1 and CDR2 (germline): MDHEN, SYDVKM. In DNA, the CDR3 is TGTGCCAGCAGTTTATTTCAGCAGGGGGCCCACGAGCAGTACTTC. Translating gives CASSLFQQGAHEQYF.

Remarks on this clonotype: This may be a read error, as it is one base from a much larger clone. The chain joins TRBV20-1 to TRBJ2-7; 7 nucleotides line up with TRBD1. The CDR3 is made up of 14 amino acids. Germline CDR1 is DFQATT and CDR2 is SNEGSKA (reference sequence). Trimming at V came to 0 bases and at J to 5 bases, leaving 7 bases not matched to a gene. The CDR3 DNA sequence: TGCAGTGCTAGAGACCGGGACAGTCTCGACGAGCAGTACTTC. Its protein product is CSARDRDSLDEQYF.

This clonotype was seen a handful of times. CDR3 nucleotides: TGTGCCAGCAGCCAAGGGACAGGGGCCTACAATGAGCAGTTCTTC. This sequence encodes CASSQGTGAYNEQFF. The V call is TRBV3-1, the J call TRBJ2-1; 9 bases are a match to TRBD1. This CDR3 contains 15 residues. CDR1 LGHDT and CDR2 YNNKEL come from the germline V gene (reference sequence). V shed 1 base, J shed 2 bases, and the junction held 0 bases outside the gene matches.

The CDR3 bases are TGTGCCACCAGCAGTCGGGACGCCGGCATTCAGTACTTC. As protein: CATSSRDAGIQYF. The chain couples TRBV15 to TRBJ2-4, with D possibly called TRBD1 or TRBD2 (5 bases each). Germline V lookup: CDR1 LNHNV, CDR2 YYDKDF (reference sequence). Between the trimmed V and J ends, which lost 3 bases and 9 bases, there was a span of 12 bases. The CDR3 loop spans 13 amino acids. Together with reference TRBV15 and TRBJ2-4, the CDR3 gives the full variable domain: DAMVIQNPRYQVTQFGKPVTLSCSQTLNHNVMYWYQQKSSQAPKLLFHYYDKDFNNEADTPDNFQSRRPNTSFCFLDIRSPGLGDTAMYLCATSSRDAGIQYFGAGTRLSVL.

This sequence joins TRBV20-1 and TRBJ2-1; 10 bases align to TRBD2. This CDR3 contains 15 residues. CDR1 is DFQATT, CDR2 SNEGSKA, per germline (reference sequence). V lost 6 bases, J lost 1 base, and 6 bases stayed unmatched. CDR3 nucleotide sequence: TGCAGTGCCAATAGCGGGAGGACGTCCTACAATGAGCAGTTCTTC. Amino acid sequence: CSANSGRTSYNEQFF.